A selection of T cell receptor beta chains follows, all from one sample in a study of T cell repertoires in cytomegalovirus infection. TCRdb passed the reads through MiXCR, listing each CDR3 protein once. The sample holds roughly 990,000 distinct CDR3 sequences, under 40% seen once. The antigens these receptors bind are not known. The sample in question was cultured CD8+ T cells from PBMCs, obtained from culture after CMV antigen stimulation. The receptor set was obtained from a human donor in good health (CMV status not recorded). Some clones in this sample may be carry-over from other donors' samples. Each CDR3 is given with its conserved first and last residue.

TRBV7-6,TRBJ2-1,CASSLRTAHSYNEQFF
TRBV4-2,TRBJ2-3,CASSQDLGLAGNTDTQYF
TRBV29-1,TRBJ2-2,CSAPTVNTGELFF
TRBV28,TRBJ1-2,CASSSGQGLDTF
TRBV19,TRBJ2-7,CASTIYRDRSYEQYF
TRBV27,TRBJ2-4,CAGAPSGQGYQNIQYF
TRBV7-9,TRBJ1-5,CASSLPNQPQHF
TRBV6-5,TRBJ2-5,CASSSGLAWETQYF
TRBV6-1,TRBJ2-5,CASRQGAGAQYF
TRBV24-1,TRBJ2-1,CATSDSGDYNEQFF
TRBV6-2/TRBV6-3,TRBJ2-1,CASSSWGGGNEQFF
TRBV28,TRBJ1-1,CASSNRGHPEEAFF
TRBV27,TRBJ2-7,CASSQREVAGVHEQYF
TRBV28,TRBJ1-1,CASSYNLNTEAFF
TRBV7-6,TRBJ2-1,CASSELAGGGNEQFF
TRBV12-3/TRBV12-4,TRBJ2-7,CASSPPEGSEQYF
TRBV29-1,TRBJ2-1,CSVEEGESYNEQFF
TRBV19,TRBJ1-1,CASSIQRGNTEAFF
TRBV5-1,TRBJ2-7,CASYIGTGNYEQYF
TRBV6-2/TRBV6-3,TRBJ2-5,CASNPGLAETQYF
TRBV5-5,TRBJ2-2,CASSLVESNTGELFF
TRBV6-4,TRBJ2-2,CASSGTGPGELFF
TRBV7-2,TRBJ2-5,CASSRYGEGLGETQYF
TRBV4-2,TRBJ2-3,CASSQDGDRGPIDTDTQYF
TRBV11-2,TRBJ2-1,CASSLSPPWIGLYNEQFF
TRBV6-1,TRBJ1-5,CASRWTGFSNQPQHF
TRBV27,TRBJ2-6,CASSPAGAGVLTF
TRBV14,TRBJ2-1,CASKPFSGGGAPEEQFF
TRBV7-7,TRBJ2-1,CASSPDWDNEQFF
TRBV7-9,TRBJ1-1,CASSLEGWDRGDFKNTEAFF
TRBV7-9,TRBJ2-7,CASSPSGGAYEQYF
TRBV27,TRBJ2-1,CASSLSPGPSYNEQFF
TRBV7-6,TRBJ2-6,CASSMTSSGANVLTF
TRBV25-1,TRBJ1-1,CASSDGYNTEAFF
TRBV7-9,TRBJ2-1,CASSSPRDYQPADEQFF
TRBV28,TRBJ2-1,CASSPGVGDYPLGSYNEQFF
TRBV6-2/TRBV6-3,TRBJ2-1,CASSLGLATEQFF
TRBV19,TRBJ2-7,CASSIGTPHTYEQYF
TRBV7-9,TRBJ2-5,CASSLDGGEAQETQYF
TRBV6-5,TRBJ2-2,CASSYSLAGPNTGELFF
TRBV7-3,TRBJ2-3,CASSLLGGDTDTQYF
TRBV6-5,TRBJ2-2,CASSYTSAVGELFF
TRBV29-1,TRBJ2-5,CSVEREGLSTLEETQYF
TRBV7-6,TRBJ2-1,CASSTPVNEQFF
TRBV6-2/TRBV6-3,TRBJ2-5,CASSYMAEVETQYF
TRBV12-5,TRBJ2-7,CASGDLRESSYEQYF
TRBV4-1,TRBJ2-2,CASSQETGGGYTGELFF
TRBV7-2,TRBJ2-2,CASSSRGAYTGELFF
TRBV6-1,TRBJ2-1,CAIVPGGSYNEQFF
TRBV7-9,TRBJ1-1,CASSPGQGSLLAEAFF